The 20 T cell receptor beta chains listed next were all sequenced from one sample in a study of T cell responses to AZD1222 COVID-19 vaccine. The repertoire was sequenced with immunoSEQ multiplex PCR; TCRdb's copy has only in-frame clones and lacks some. In the table there are 200,000 to 250,000 clones, about 93% of which are singletons. This material consisted of peripheral blood, taken on day 0 of MenACWY control vaccination. These receptors all stem from an adult in good health.

The chain links TRBV2 to TRBJ2-7; no firm D call. Germline-derived CDR1 and CDR2 are SNHLY and FYNNEI. The CDR3 loop spans 11 amino acids. The V and J ends lost 7 bases and 5 bases respectively, with 9 bases between them. In DNA, the CDR3 is TGTGCCAGCACAACCCTCGACGAGCAGTACTTC. This gives the protein CASTTLDEQYF.

This chain connects TRBV6-5 to TRBJ1-1; TRBD1 matches at 8 bases. Germline V gene sequence: CDR1 MNHEY, CDR2 SVGAGI. With V trimmed by 4 bases and J by 4 bases, 8 bases remained unmatched. The CDR3 has 15 amino acids. CDR3 protein: CASSFWTGSATEAFF. In DNA form, the CDR3 reads TGTGCCAGCAGTTTTTGGACAGGGAGCGCCACTGAAGCTTTCTTT.

The V gene is TRBV28, the J gene TRBJ1-4; TRBD1 aligns across 10 bases. The CDR3 sequence is 12 residues long. In germline, CDR1 is MDHEN, CDR2 SYDVKM. The J segment lost 13 bases and the V segment lost 5 bases, leaving 4 bases of the junction unmatched. The CDR3 protein is CASSDRGLGLFF. The CDR3 DNA reads as TGTGCCAGCAGTGACAGGGGGCTGGGACTGTTTTTT.

This chain connects TRBV7-2 to TRBJ2-7, with 9 bases lining up with TRBD1. V shed 3 bases, J shed 5 bases, and the junction held 5 bases outside the gene matches. This CDR3 has 14 amino acids. Germline values: CDR1 SGHTA, CDR2 FQGNSA. For the CDR3, the DNA is TGTGCCAGCAGCTTCGACAGGGGGGCCCACGAGCAGTACTTC. As protein: CASSFDRGAHEQYF.

This clone was recorded only once. CDR3 DNA sequence: TGTGCCAGCAGTTTTGGTGGGAATTCACCCCTCCACTTT. Protein sequence: CASSFGGNSPLHF. The chain recombines TRBV12-3 or TRBV12-4 with TRBJ1-6, with D unresolved. V dropped 3 bases and J dropped 7 bases, with 7 bases sitting between them. This CDR3 is 13 amino acids long.

With regard to this clone: Germline is not matched at one junction end, which may reflect a read error. The chain employs TRBV29-1 and TRBJ1-1, with D unclear. This CDR3 comprises 14 residues. Looked up from germline, CDR1 is SQVTM and CDR2 is ANQGSEA. CDR3 bases: TGCAGCGTTGGATCGCTCGGATCCAACAGTGAAGCTTTCTTT. Its protein product is CSVGSLGSNSEAFF.

As DNA, the CDR3 is TGTGCCACCGGTACGACTAGCGGACACAATGAGCAGTTCTTC. This encodes CATGTTSGHNEQFF. The V and J genes are TRBV6-5 and TRBJ2-1; 9 positions agree with TRBD2. The CDR3 runs 14 residues. The V segment lost 10 bases and the J segment 5 bases; nucleotides outside the gene matches: 9. Germline V gene sequence: CDR1 MNHEY, CDR2 SVGAGI.

The chain uses TRBV12-3 or TRBV12-4 and TRBJ1-2; 8 bases are a match to TRBD1. V shed 1 base, J shed 8 bases, and the junction held 3 bases outside the gene matches. The CDR3 length is 13 residues. The CDR3 DNA follows: TGTGCCAGCAGTTTAGAGACAGGGGTCGGCTACACCTTC. Its translation is CASSLETGVGYTF.

The V and J genes are TRBV21-1 and TRBJ2-2; the table's D call, TRBD2, has no DNA check behind it. TRBV21-1 is designated a pseudogene. This CDR3 is 20 amino acids long. This CDR3 reads CASSKDIRGGHARDTGELFF. The DNA of the CDR3 is TGTGCCAGCAGCAAAGATATACGGGGGGGCCACGCTAGGGACACCGGGGAGCTGTTTTTT.

This chain connects TRBV5-6 to TRBJ1-2, with TRBD1 as a possible D gene (5 bases). The germline gives CDR1 SGHDT, CDR2 YYEEEE. V was shortened by 5 bases and J by 5 bases, with 13 bases between the two germline ends. This CDR3 is 13 amino acids long. CDR3 sequence: CASSSTVQYGYTF. The CDR3 coding sequence is TGTGCCAGCAGTTCGACAGTGCAGTATGGCTACACCTTC.

The gene calls are TRBV28 and TRBJ1-1; D is possibly TRBD1 (6 bases). V lost 5 bases and J 0 bases, leaving 10 bases between the germline ends. The germline CDR1 and CDR2 sequences are MDHEN and SYDVKM. The CDR3 runs to 14 residues. The CDR3 region is CASSPWTVNTEAFF. CDR3 coding DNA: TGTGCCAGCAGTCCCTGGACAGTGAACACTGAAGCTTTCTTT.

A note on this clone: This same CDR3 is encoded by further DNA sequences in the sample. This chain connects TRBV5-1 to TRBJ1-1; D gene unclear. CDR1 is SGHRS and CDR2 is YFSETQ in the germline V gene. V lost 0 bases and J lost 0, with 6 bases in between. CDR3 length: 14 amino acids. The DNA of the CDR3 is TGCGCCAGCAGCTTGGAAGGCCTGAACACTGAAGCTTTCTTT. Its translation: CASSLEGLNTEAFF.

The V gene is TRBV4-3, the J gene TRBJ1-2, with 8 bases aligning to TRBD1. In germline, CDR1 is LGHNA, CDR2 YSLEER. CDR3 length: 16 amino acids. The trim removed 0 bases at V and 1 base at J, leaving 4 bases unmatched. The CDR3 here is CASSQDPQGGNYGYTF. CDR3 DNA sequence: TGCGCCAGCAGCCAAGACCCACAGGGGGGTAACTATGGCTACACCTTC.

The chain employs TRBV19 and TRBJ1-1; D is possibly TRBD1 (6 bases). V lost 3 bases, J lost 7 bases, and 12 bases lay in between. The CDR3 is 13 amino acids. Per the germline V gene, CDR1 is LNHDA and CDR2 is SQIVND (reference sequence). The DNA for the CDR3 is TGTGCCAGTAGTATGAACAGGGCGGGTGAAGCTTTCTTT. It yields the protein CASSMNRAGEAFF.

This chain links TRBV9 with TRBJ1-5; weak D call: TRBD1 (6 bases). Germline values: CDR1 SGDLS, CDR2 YYNGEE. The CDR3 extends over 13 amino acids. The V and J ends lost 3 bases and 6 bases respectively, with 10 bases between them. The CDR3 DNA sequence: TGTGCCAGCAGCGAAACAGGGTTTCAGCCCCAGCATTTT. Its translation is CASSETGFQPQHF.

This rearrangement joins TRBV5-6 to TRBJ2-2; D not resolved. Between the trimmed V and J ends, which lost 4 bases and 5 bases, there was a span of 18 bases. CDR1 and CDR2 (germline): SGHDT, YYEEEE. The CDR3 contains 16 residues. CDR3 in amino acids: CASSPWTLLGTGELFF. Written as DNA, the CDR3 is TGTGCCAGCAGCCCCTGGACCCTTCTGGGGACCGGGGAGCTGTTTTTT.

The chain couples TRBV4-2 to TRBJ1-3; D gene unclear. This CDR3 is 15 amino acids long. The V gene's germline CDR1 is LGHNA and CDR2 YNFKEQ. The V gene lost 0 bases and the J gene lost 0 bases, with 6 bases spanning the gap. The CDR3 reads CASSQENFSGNTIYF. CDR3 sequence (DNA): TGTGCCAGCAGCCAAGAGAACTTCTCTGGAAACACCATATATTTT.

This clone appeared once. The J gene is TRBJ2-6, the V gene TRBV11-2; 9 nucleotides match TRBD1. V was pared by 4 bases and J by 0 bases, with 4 bases of the junction left unmatched. The germline V gene has CDR1 SGHAT and CDR2 FQNNGV. The CDR3 loop spans 17 amino acids. DNA for the CDR3: TGTGCCAGCAGCTCCGGACAGGGGAGCTCTGGGGCCAACGTCCTGACTTTC. Its translation is CASSSGQGSSGANVLTF.

This chain connects TRBV3-1 (or the pseudogene TRBV3-2) to TRBJ1-2; no reliable D call. Germline V CDR1 and CDR2: LGHDT, YNNKEL (reference sequence). V dropped 2 bases and J dropped 2 bases, with 15 bases sitting between them. This CDR3 region has 16 residues. CDR3 DNA sequence: TGTGCCAGCAGCCAACTGAGACACCGCTCAAACTATGGCTACACCTTC. It specifies CASSQLRHRSNYGYTF.

This clone was seen only once. The J gene is TRBJ1-1, the V gene TRBV5-4; TRBD1 might be the D (6 bases). V was shortened by 2 bases and J by 1 base, with 9 bases between the two germline ends. This CDR3 has 14 residues. Germline assignment: CDR1 SGHNT and CDR2 YYREEE (reference sequence). In nucleotides, the CDR3 is TGTGCCAGCAGCTTTGGGGGACAGAACACTGAAGCTTTCTTT. This codes for CASSFGGQNTEAFF.